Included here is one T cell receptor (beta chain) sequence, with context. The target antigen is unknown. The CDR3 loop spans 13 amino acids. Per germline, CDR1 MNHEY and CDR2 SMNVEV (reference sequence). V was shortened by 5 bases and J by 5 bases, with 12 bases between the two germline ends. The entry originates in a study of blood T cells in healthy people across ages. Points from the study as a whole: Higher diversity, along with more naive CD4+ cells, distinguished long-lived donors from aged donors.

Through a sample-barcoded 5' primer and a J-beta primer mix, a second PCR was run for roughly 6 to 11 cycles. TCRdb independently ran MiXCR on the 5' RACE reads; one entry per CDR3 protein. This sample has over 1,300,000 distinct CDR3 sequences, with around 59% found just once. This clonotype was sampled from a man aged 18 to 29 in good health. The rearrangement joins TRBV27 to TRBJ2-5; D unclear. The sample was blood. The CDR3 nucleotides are TGTGCCAGCAGTGTCGTCAGTACGGAGACCCAGTACTTC. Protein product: CASSVVSTETQYF.